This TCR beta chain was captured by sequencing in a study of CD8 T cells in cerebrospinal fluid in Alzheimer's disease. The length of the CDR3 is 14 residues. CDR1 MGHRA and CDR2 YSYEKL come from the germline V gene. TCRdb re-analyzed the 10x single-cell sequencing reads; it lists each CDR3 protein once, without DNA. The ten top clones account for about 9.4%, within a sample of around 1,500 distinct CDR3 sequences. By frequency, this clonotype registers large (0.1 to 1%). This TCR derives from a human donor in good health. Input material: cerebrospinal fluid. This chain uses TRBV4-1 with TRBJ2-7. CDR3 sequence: CASSQEPSSYEQYF.